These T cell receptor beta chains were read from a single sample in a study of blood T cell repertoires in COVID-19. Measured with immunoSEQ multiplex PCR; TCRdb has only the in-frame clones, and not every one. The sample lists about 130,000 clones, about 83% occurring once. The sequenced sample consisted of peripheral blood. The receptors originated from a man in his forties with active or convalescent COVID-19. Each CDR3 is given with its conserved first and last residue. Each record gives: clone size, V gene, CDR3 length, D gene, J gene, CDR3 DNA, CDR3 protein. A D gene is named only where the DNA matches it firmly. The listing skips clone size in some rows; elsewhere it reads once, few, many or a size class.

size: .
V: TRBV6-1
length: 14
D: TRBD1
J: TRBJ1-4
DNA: TGTGCCAGCGCGGACAGGCTAAGCAGTGAAAAACTGTTTTTT
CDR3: CASADRLSSEKLFF

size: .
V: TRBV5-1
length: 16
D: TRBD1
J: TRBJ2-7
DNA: TGCGCCAGCGGGATCGGACAGGGAAGGAGCGCCTACGAGCAGTACTTC
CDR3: CASGIGQGRSAYEQYF

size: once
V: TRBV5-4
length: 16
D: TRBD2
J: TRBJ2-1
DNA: TGTGCCAGCAGCTTGCCCCCGGGCGGGGGGAAGAATGAGCAGTTCTTC
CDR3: CASSLPPGGGKNEQFF

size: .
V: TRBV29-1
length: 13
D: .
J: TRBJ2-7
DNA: TGCAGCGCGATGACAGCTGGGATCTACGAGCAGTACTTC
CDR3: CSAMTAGIYEQYF

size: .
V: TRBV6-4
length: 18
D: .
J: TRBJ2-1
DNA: TGTGCCAGCAGTGACTCCCTTAATACAGGGGGGGATTACAATGAGCAGTTCTTC
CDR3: CASSDSLNTGGDYNEQFF

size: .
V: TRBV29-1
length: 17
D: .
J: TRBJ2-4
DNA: TGCAGCGTTGAAGATTTACTGGCCGCGACAGGAGTAAACATTCAGTACTTC
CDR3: CSVEDLLAATGVNIQYF

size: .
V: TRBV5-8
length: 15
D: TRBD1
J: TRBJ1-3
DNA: TGTGCCAGCAGCATTACAGGGGGCACTGGAAACACCATATATTTT
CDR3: CASSITGGTGNTIYF

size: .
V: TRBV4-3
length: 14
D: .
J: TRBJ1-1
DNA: TGCGCCAGCAGCCAAGGGCGGGGTTTAACTGAAGCTTTCTTT
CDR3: CASSQGRGLTEAFF

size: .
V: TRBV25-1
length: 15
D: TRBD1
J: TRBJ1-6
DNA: TGTGCCAGCAGTAACGACAGGGGTGACAATTCACCCCTCCACTTT
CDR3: CASSNDRGDNSPLHF

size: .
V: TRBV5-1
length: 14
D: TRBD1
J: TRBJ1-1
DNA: TGCGCCAGCAGCGGACAGGGTGTAGACACTGAAGCTTTCTTT
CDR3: CASSGQGVDTEAFF

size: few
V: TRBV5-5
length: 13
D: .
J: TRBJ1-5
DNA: TGTGCCAGCAGCTTGTTAGATAATCAGCCCCAGCATTTT
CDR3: CASSLLDNQPQHF

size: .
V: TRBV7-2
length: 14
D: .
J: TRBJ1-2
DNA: TGTGCCAGCAGCCCGGACAGAAGCAACTATGGCTACACCTTC
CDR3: CASSPDRSNYGYTF

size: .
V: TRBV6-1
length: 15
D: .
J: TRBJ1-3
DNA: TGTGCCAGCAGTGATCACCCGGGGAGAGAGAACACCATATATTTT
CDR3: CASSDHPGRENTIYF

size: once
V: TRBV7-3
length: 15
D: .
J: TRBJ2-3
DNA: TGTGCCAGCAGGTCCCCGGGTGGAAGCACAGATACGCAGTATTTT
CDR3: CASRSPGGSTDTQYF

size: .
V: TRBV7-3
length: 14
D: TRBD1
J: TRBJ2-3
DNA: TGTGCCAGCAGCTCGGACAGGGGTACAGATACGCAGTATTTT
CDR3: CASSSDRGTDTQYF

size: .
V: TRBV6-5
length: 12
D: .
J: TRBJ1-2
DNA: TGTGCCAGCACATGTGGGGGGGGTGGCTACACCTTC
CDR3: CASTCGGGGYTF

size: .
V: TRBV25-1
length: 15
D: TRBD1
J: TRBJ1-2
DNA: TGTGCCAGCAGTGATTTCAGGGGGCAGGGATATGGCTACACCTTC
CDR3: CASSDFRGQGYGYTF

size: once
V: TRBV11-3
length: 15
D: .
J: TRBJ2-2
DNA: TGTGCCAGCAGCCTAACGAGCGGGAACACCGGGGAGCTGTTTTTT
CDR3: CASSLTSGNTGELFF

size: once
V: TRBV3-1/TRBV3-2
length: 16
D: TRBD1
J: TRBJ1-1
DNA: TGTGCCAGCAGGACCGGGACAGGGGCGTTTTCGGCTGAAGCTTTCTTT
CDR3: CASRTGTGAFSAEAFF

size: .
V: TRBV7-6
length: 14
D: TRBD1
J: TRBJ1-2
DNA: TGTGCCAGCAGCCCCACGGGACAGGGGCTTGGCTACACCTTC
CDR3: CASSPTGQGLGYTF

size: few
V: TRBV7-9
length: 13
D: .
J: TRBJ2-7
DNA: TGTGCCAGCAGCCTGCGTGACAGCTACGAGCAGTACTTC
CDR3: CASSLRDSYEQYF

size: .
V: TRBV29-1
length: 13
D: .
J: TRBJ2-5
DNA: TGCAACCCCGTAACAGGGTGGAAAGAGACCCAGTACTTC
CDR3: CNPVTGWKETQYF

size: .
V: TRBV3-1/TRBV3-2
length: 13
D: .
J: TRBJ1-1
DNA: TGTGCCAGCAGCCAAGGCGGAGGGACTGAAGCTTTCTTT
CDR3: CASSQGGGTEAFF

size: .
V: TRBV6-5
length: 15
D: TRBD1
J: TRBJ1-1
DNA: TGTGCCAGCAGTTACCGATCCCGGGACAGAGTTGAAGCTTTCTTT
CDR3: CASSYRSRDRVEAFF

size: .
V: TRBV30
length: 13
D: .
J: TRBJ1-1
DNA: TGTGCCTGGAGTGGGACAAGGAACCGTGAAGCTTTCTTT
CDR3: CAWSGTRNREAFF

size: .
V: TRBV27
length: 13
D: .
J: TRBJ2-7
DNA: TGTGCCAGCCAAAAGACAGCCTCCTACGAGCAGTACTTC
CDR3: CASQKTASYEQYF

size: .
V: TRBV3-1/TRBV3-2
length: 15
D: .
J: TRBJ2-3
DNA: TGTGCCAGCAGCAGACGGGGTCCCAGCACAGATACGCAGTATTTT
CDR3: CASSRRGPSTDTQYF

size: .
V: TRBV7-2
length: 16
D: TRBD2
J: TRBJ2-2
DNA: TGTGCCAGCCGACTGAGGGCGGGGGGCAAAACCGGGGAGCTGTTTTTT
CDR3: CASRLRAGGKTGELFF

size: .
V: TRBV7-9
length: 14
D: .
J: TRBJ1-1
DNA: TGTGCCAGCAGCTTAGTAGGAGGGAGCACTGAAGCTTTCTTT
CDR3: CASSLVGGSTEAFF

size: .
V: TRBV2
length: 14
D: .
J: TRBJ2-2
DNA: TGTGCCAGCCATAGTCGGTTCCTAACCGGGGAGCTGTTTTTT
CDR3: CASHSRFLTGELFF

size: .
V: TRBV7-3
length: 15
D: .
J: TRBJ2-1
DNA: TGTGCCAGCAGCTTAGCTGGGGGCGCTGACAATGAGCAGTTCTTC
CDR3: CASSLAGGADNEQFF

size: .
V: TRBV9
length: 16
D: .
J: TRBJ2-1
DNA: TGTGCCAGCAGCCCAGCGTCGTACAGGGACTACAATGAGCAGTTCTTC
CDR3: CASSPASYRDYNEQFF

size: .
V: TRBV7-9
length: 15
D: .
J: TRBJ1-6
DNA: TGTGCCAGCAGCGCAGGGGCCTCCTATAATTCACCCCTCCACTTT
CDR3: CASSAGASYNSPLHF

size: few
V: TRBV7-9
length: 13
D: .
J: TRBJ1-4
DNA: TGTGCCAGCAGCTTAGGCCGACAATTACAGCTGTTTTTT
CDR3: CASSLGRQLQLFF

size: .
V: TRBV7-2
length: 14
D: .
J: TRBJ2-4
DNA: TGTGCCAGCAGCCCCCCGGGGGTGAGGGACATTCAGTACTTC
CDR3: CASSPPGVRDIQYF

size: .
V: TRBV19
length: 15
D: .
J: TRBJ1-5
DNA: TGTGCCAGTAGTATTGCTGTCCAGGTCAATCAGCCCCAGCATTTT
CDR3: CASSIAVQVNQPQHF

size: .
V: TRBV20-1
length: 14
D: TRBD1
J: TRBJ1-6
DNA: TGCAGTGCTAGTGTTGGACAGGGGAATTCACCCCTCCACTTT
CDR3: CSASVGQGNSPLHF

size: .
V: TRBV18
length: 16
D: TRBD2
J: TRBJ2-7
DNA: TGTGCCAGCTCACCAGTGGGACTAGCGGGGGGAGGTGAGCAGTACTTC
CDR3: CASSPVGLAGGGEQYF

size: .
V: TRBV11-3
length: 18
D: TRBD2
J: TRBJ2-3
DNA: TGTGCCAGCAGCTTATACGGGACTAGCGGGGGGGACACAGATACGCAGTATTTT
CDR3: CASSLYGTSGGDTDTQYF

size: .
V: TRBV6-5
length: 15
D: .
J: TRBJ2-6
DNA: TGTGCCAGCAGCACGGGGGACTCTGGGGCCAACGTCCTGACTTTC
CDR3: CASSTGDSGANVLTF

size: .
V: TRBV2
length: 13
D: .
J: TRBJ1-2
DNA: TGTGCCAGCAGTGGTACAGCTTACTATGGCTACACCTTC
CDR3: CASSGTAYYGYTF

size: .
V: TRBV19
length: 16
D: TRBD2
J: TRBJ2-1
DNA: TGTGCCAGTAGTCGCGGGGGGGCCAATTCCTACAATGAGCAGTTCTTC
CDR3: CASSRGGANSYNEQFF

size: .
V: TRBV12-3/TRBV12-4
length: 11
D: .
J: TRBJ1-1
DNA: TGTGCCAGCAGTCCAGGGGTGGGAGCTTTCTTT
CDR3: CASSPGVGAFF

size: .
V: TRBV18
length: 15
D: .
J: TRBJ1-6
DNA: TGTGCCAGCTCACCTTCCTCGGGGAGTCAATCACCCCTCCACTTT
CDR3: CASSPSSGSQSPLHF

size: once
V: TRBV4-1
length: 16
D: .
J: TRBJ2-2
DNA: TGCGCCAGCAGCCTCGGTTGGGGGGGCAGGACCGGGGAGCTGTTTTTT
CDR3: CASSLGWGGRTGELFF

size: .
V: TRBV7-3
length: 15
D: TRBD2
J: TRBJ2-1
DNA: TGTGCCAGCAGCTTAGATGGCGGGGGGGCTCGAGAGCAGTTCTTC
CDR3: CASSLDGGGAREQFF

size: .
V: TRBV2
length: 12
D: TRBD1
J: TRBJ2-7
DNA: TGTGCCACCCGACAGGGGAAAAACGAGCAGTACTTC
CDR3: CATRQGKNEQYF

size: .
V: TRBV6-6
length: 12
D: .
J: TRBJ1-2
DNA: TGTGCCAGCAGTCCAGGAACTGGCGGCTACACCTTC
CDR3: CASSPGTGGYTF

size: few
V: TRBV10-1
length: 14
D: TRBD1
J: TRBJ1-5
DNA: TGCGCCAGCAGCCCCGGGCAGGGGGACCAGCCCCAGCATTTT
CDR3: CASSPGQGDQPQHF

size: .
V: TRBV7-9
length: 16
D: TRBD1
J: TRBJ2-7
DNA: TGTGCCAGCAGCTCGCTAACAGGGGGAGTAGCCTACGAGCAGTACTTC
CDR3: CASSSLTGGVAYEQYF

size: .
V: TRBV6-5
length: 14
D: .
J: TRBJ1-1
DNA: TGTGCCAGCAGTTACAAATCCTCGGGCACTGAAGCTTTCTTT
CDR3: CASSYKSSGTEAFF

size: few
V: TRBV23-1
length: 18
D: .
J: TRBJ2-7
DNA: TGCGCCAGCAGTCACACCCCTCCCCCAACACGGAGCTCCTACGAGCAGTACTTC
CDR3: CASSHTPPPTRSSYEQYF

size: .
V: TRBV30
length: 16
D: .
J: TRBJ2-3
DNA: TGTGCCTGGAGTGTAAGGGGCGGACAAAACACAGATACGCAGTATTTT
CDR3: CAWSVRGGQNTDTQYF

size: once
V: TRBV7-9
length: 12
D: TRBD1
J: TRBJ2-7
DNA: TGTGCCAGCGGTTCAGGGGGACACGAGCAGTACTTC
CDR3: CASGSGGHEQYF